These 2 T cell receptor beta chains came from one sample sequenced in a study of T cells after posttransplantation cyclophosphamide. Using immunoSEQ multiplex PCR, the repertoire was profiled, and TCRdb retains in-frame clones only, with some absent. The data contain tens of thousands of clones, just under 95% of them seen just once; the ten biggest clones take up roughly 2.9%. The specimen was PBMCs. All receptors come from a woman aged 25 to 39 in good health and a related stem cell transplant donor.

V gene TRBV19 combines with J gene TRBJ1-1; no definite D call. V dropped 6 bases and J dropped 1 base, with 3 bases sitting between them. Germline V gene sequence: CDR1 LNHDA, CDR2 SQIVND (reference sequence). The CDR3 covers 11 residues. This CDR3 reads CASRRNTEAFF. In DNA form, the CDR3 reads TGTGCCAGTAGACGGAACACTGAAGCTTTCTTT.

This chain uses TRBV5-8 with TRBJ2-7, with D hard to call. The CDR3 totals 13 residues. V dropped 0 bases and J dropped 3 bases, with 7 bases sitting between them. The V gene's germline CDR1 is SGHTS and CDR2 YDEGEE. CDR3 region: CASSLEGSYEQYF. The CDR3, as DNA: TGTGCCAGCAGCTTGGAGGGCAGCTACGAGCAGTACTTC.